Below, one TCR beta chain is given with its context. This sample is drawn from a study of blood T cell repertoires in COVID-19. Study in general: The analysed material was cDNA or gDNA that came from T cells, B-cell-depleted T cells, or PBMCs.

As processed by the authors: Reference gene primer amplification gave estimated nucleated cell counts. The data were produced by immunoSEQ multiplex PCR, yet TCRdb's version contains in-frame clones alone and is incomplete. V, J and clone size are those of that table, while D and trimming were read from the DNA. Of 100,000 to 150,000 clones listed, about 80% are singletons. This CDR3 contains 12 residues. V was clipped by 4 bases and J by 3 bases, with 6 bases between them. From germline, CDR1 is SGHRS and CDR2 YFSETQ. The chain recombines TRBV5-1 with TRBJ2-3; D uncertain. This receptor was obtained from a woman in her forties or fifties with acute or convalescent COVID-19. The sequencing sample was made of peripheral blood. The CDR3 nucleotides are TGCGCCAGCAGCATCAGAACAGATACGCAGTATTTT. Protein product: CASSIRTDTQYF.